This T cell receptor (beta chain) was captured in a study of T cells in Graves' hyperthyroidism and ophthalmopathy. Study results and limitations: Ophthalmopathy cases were set apart from stable hyperthyroidism by a 13 V-J model.

Trimming pared 0 bases from V and 5 bases from J, leaving 7 bases between. The CDR3 runs 13 residues. CDR1 is SGHTA and CDR2 is FQGNSA in the germline V gene. Diagnoses used clinical symptoms, serum thyroxine and TRAb, thyroid ultrasound and orbital computed tomography. The PBMCs were sourced from fresh peripheral blood (approximately 9.6 ml). RNA transcripts gave rise to amplified TCR beta CDR3 regions. A set of HTBI primers served as the primers for a first-round RT-PCR of the TCR CDR3. Each CDR3 protein gets one entry after TCRdb re-called the multiplex PCR reads with MiXCR. The sample consists of hundreds of thousands of distinct CDR3 sequences, 38% of them appearing once. Points on this clonotype: Its antigen is currently unknown.

This receptor was obtained from a man younger than 35 with Graves' hyperthyroidism. Sequenced sample: blood. V usage is TRBV7-2 and J usage is TRBJ1-1, with D unresolved. The CDR3 here is CASSLAPLTEAFF. In DNA, the CDR3 is TGTGCCAGCAGCTTAGCGCCACTTACTGAAGCTTTCTTT. Full variable domain (outside the CDR3, taken from reference TRBV7-2 and TRBJ1-1): GAGVSQSPSNKVTEKGKDVELRCDPISGHTALYWYRQSLGQGLEFLIYFQGNSAPDKSGLPSDRFSAERTGGSVSTLTIQRTQQEDSAVYLCASSLAPLTEAFFGQGTRLTVV.